This T cell receptor (beta chain) is from a study of control samples from healthy donors and cancer patients. Sequencing was performed with immunoSEQ multiplex PCR; in TCRdb, only in-frame clones are kept and a portion is missing. The repertoire consists of fewer than 250,000 clones, with 90% to 95% occurring once and the leading ten covering about 1.7%. Germline V gene sequence: CDR1 SEHNR, CDR2 FQNEAQ (reference sequence). The CDR3 spans 13 residues. V dropped 5 bases and J dropped 4 bases, with 10 bases sitting between them. The source of this sequence is a man in his thirties or forties in good health. The chain employs TRBV7-9 and TRBJ2-3; possibly TRBD2 for D (5 bases). Sequenced sample: blood. CDR3 DNA sequence: TGTGCCAGCAGCCCACTAGTCCCAGATACGCAGTATTTT. Translating gives CASSPLVPDTQYF.